Below are 11 T cell receptor beta chains sequenced from a single sample in a study of T cells after yellow fever vaccination. TCRdb re-derived calls from the 5' RACE reads in MiXCR, one entry per CDR3 protein. The profile covers roughly 310,000 distinct CDR3 sequences, with around 4% appearing a single time and about 20% taken by the ten largest. Material: PBMCs, obtained on the day of the yellow fever booster vaccination. The origin of the receptors is a man between 18 and 35 years old who received the YFV17D yellow fever vaccine.

There are many counts of this clonotype. This chain connects TRBV7-6 to TRBJ2-2; unclear D gene. Germline loops: CDR1 SGHVS, CDR2 FNYEAQ. V was cut by 3 bases and J by 5 bases, with 4 bases left in between. The CDR3 extends over 12 amino acids. The CDR3 coding sequence is TGTGCCAGCAGCTTGGTGACCGGGGAGCTGTTTTTT. This gives the protein CASSLVTGELFF.

This clonotype was counted at least ten times. The CDR3 spells CASSFGLADYNEQFF. The DNA for the CDR3 is TGTGCCAGCAGCTTCGGACTAGCGGACTACAATGAGCAGTTCTTC. V usage is TRBV11-2 and J usage is TRBJ2-1, with 10 bases fitting TRBD2. This CDR3 is 15 amino acids long. With V trimmed by 3 bases and J by 3 bases, 2 bases remained unmatched. Germline CDR1 SGHAT, CDR2 FQNNGV.

The table lists this clonotype with a few counts. The rearrangement joins TRBV5-1 to TRBJ1-1; D possibly corresponds to TRBD1 (6 bases). The CDR3 totals 14 residues. Deletions cut 2 bases from V and 5 bases from J, with 13 bases between. CDR1 is SGHRS and CDR2 is YFSETQ in the germline V gene. The CDR3: CASSFTGRRTEAFF. The CDR3 DNA reads TGCGCCAGCAGCTTTACAGGGAGGCGGACTGAAGCTTTCTTT.

This clonotype was found many times. The chain couples TRBV5-6 to TRBJ2-5; perhaps D is TRBD1 or TRBD2 (5 bases each). V lost 1 base to trimming and J lost 4 bases, with 14 bases between them. CDR1 and CDR2 (germline): SGHDT, YYEEEE. The CDR3 sequence is 15 residues long. CDR3 residues: CASSLRPGRGETQYF. The CDR3 DNA is TGTGCCAGCAGCTTGAGGCCGGGACGAGGAGAGACCCAGTACTTC. The full variable domain, in which reference TRBV5-6 and TRBJ2-5 provide the parts outside the CDR3, is DAGVTQSPTHLIKTRGQQVTLRCSPKSGHDTVSWYQQALGQGPQFIFQYYEEEERQRGNFPDRFSGHQFPNYSSELNVNALLLGDSALYLCASSLRPGRGETQYFGPGTRLLVL.

This clonotype has at least ten counts. The chain couples TRBV7-2 to TRBJ2-7, with 7 bases aligning to TRBD1. The V gene end was trimmed by 7 bases and the J gene end by 1 base; junction bases not matched to a gene: 7. CDR3 length equals 14 residues. Looked up from germline, CDR1 is SGHTA and CDR2 is FQGNSA. CDR3 amino acids: CASTQGVVSYEQYF. As DNA, the CDR3 is TGTGCCAGCACCCAGGGGGTCGTATCCTACGAGCAGTACTTC. The whole variable domain, remainder taken from reference TRBV7-2 and TRBJ2-7, is GAGVSQSPSNKVTEKGKDVELRCDPISGHTALYWYRQSLGQGLEFLIYFQGNSAPDKSGLPSDRFSAERTGGSVSTLTIQRTQQEDSAVYLCASTQGVVSYEQYFGPGTRLTVT.

This clonotype was detected many times. This chain connects TRBV5-1 to TRBJ2-1, with D possibly called TRBD1 or TRBD2 (5 bases each). V lost 4 bases and J 10 bases, leaving 18 bases between the germline ends. CDR3 length: 14 amino acids. Germline assignment: CDR1 SGHRS and CDR2 YFSETQ. The CDR3 sequence: CASSAGTALLEQFF. CDR3 sequence (DNA): TGCGCCAGCAGCGCCGGGACCGCTTTACTAGAGCAGTTCTTC.

Many counts were recorded for this clonotype. This sequence joins TRBV7-9 and TRBJ1-2; no clear D. The CDR3 consists of 15 residues. Between the trimmed V and J ends, which lost 2 bases and 3 bases, there was a span of 13 bases. Germline V CDR1 and CDR2: SEHNR, FQNEAQ (reference sequence). The CDR3 DNA sequence: TGTGCCAGCAGCTTAAGTTCCGGGAGGGACTATGGCTACACCTTC. It encodes CASSLSSGRDYGYTF.

This clonotype was seen at least ten times. V usage is TRBV4-2 and J usage is TRBJ2-7; TRBD2 might be the D (5 bases). The germline CDR1 and CDR2 sequences are LGHNA and YNFKEQ. The CDR3 has 17 residues. Between the trimmed V and J ends, which lost 4 bases and 2 bases, there was a span of 21 bases. The CDR3 protein is CASSPKFGGDDPYEQYV. The CDR3 DNA sequence: TGTGCCAGCAGCCCTAAATTTGGAGGAGACGACCCCTACGAGCAGTACGTC.

This clonotype was recorded a few times. The chain uses TRBV7-6 and TRBJ2-3; no definite D call. Between the trimmed V and J ends, which lost 2 bases and 5 bases, there was a span of 14 bases. The germline V gene has CDR1 SGHVS and CDR2 FNYEAQ. The CDR3 consists of 15 residues. The CDR3 spells CASSLLWSPVDTQYF. The CDR3 bases are TGTGCCAGCAGCTTATTGTGGTCCCCCGTAGATACGCAGTATTTT.

The table lists this clonotype with many counts. V gene TRBV23-1 combines with J gene TRBJ2-2; 7 bases match TRBD1. TRBV23-1 is known as an ORF, though its function is uncertain. The CDR3 has 13 residues. Trimming cost V 6 bases and J 6 bases; bases outside gene matches: 4. For the CDR3, the DNA is TGCGCCAGCAGAGACAGGGTGGCCGGGGAGCTGTTTTTT. This translates into CASRDRVAGELFF.

This clonotype was recorded many times. The V call is TRBV5-1, the J call TRBJ2-3, with D perhaps matching TRBD1 or TRBD2 (5 bases each). The length of the CDR3 is 16 residues. CDR1 and CDR2 from the germline V gene are SGHRS and YFSETQ. Trimming pared 3 bases from V and 1 base from J, leaving 15 bases between. The CDR3 nucleotides are TGCGCCAGCAGCTGGGGCGGGCATAGGGGCACAGATACGCAGTATTTT. As protein: CASSWGGHRGTDTQYF.